The clone carrying this T cell receptor beta chain has a single count. What it binds is unknown. The data belong to a study of cytomegalovirus exposure and HLA in healthy donors. Study-wide results and caveats: Rare TCR sequences predominated, though certain public TCRs were found in many donors.

Trimming removed 4 bases from V and 2 bases from J; junction bases left unmatched: 4. This CDR3 spans 13 amino acids. From germline, CDR1 is SQVTM and CDR2 ANQGSEA. Assay: immunoSEQ multiplex PCR; the TCRdb copy retains only in-frame clones and omits some. The sample holds 120,000 or so clones, 89% seen once. Sequences were obtained from PBMCs. The V gene is TRBV29-1, the J gene TRBJ1-1; 7 nucleotides align to TRBD1. This TCR was recovered from a woman younger than 30 in good health and CMV-seronegative. The CDR3 nucleotides are TGCAGCGTTGGGGGACAGCGCAACACTGAAGCTTTCTTT. It encodes CSVGGQRNTEAFF.